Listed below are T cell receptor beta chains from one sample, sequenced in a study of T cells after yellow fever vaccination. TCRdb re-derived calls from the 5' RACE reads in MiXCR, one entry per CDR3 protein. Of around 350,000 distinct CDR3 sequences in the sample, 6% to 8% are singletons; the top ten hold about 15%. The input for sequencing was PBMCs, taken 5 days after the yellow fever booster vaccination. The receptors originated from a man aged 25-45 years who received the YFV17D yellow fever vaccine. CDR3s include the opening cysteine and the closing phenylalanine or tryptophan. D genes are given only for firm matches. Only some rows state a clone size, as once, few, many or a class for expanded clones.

CDR3 protein: CASSLENTEAFF
CDR3 DNA: TGTGCCAGCTCATTAGAGAACACTGAAGCTTTCTTT
V gene: TRBV18
CDR3 length: 12
D gene: -
J gene: TRBJ1-1
clone size: many

CDR3 protein: CASSVGSGGTYNEQFF
CDR3 DNA: TGTGCCAGCAGCGTAGGAAGCGGGGGGACCTACAATGAGCAGTTCTTC
V gene: TRBV9
CDR3 length: 16
D gene: TRBD2
J gene: TRBJ2-1
clone size: -

CDR3 protein: CASSLGPNRPDTQYF
CDR3 DNA: TGTGCCAGCAGCCTCGGACCTAATCGCCCAGATACGCAGTATTTT
V gene: TRBV7-8
CDR3 length: 15
D gene: -
J gene: TRBJ2-3
clone size: few

CDR3 protein: CAISPDRGGHNEQFF
CDR3 DNA: TGTGCCATCAGTCCCGACAGGGGGGGGCACAATGAGCAGTTCTTC
V gene: TRBV10-3
CDR3 length: 15
D gene: TRBD1
J gene: TRBJ2-1
clone size: -

CDR3 protein: CASSYIGGPEQFF
CDR3 DNA: TGTGCCAGCAGTTACATCGGGGGGCCTGAGCAGTTCTTC
V gene: TRBV6-5
CDR3 length: 13
D gene: -
J gene: TRBJ2-1
clone size: -

CDR3 protein: CSVVIAVRYNEQFF
CDR3 DNA: TGCAGCGTTGTTATTGCGGTACGTTACAATGAGCAGTTCTTC
V gene: TRBV29-1
CDR3 length: 14
D gene: -
J gene: TRBJ2-1
clone size: many

CDR3 protein: CAKPPWLDNEQFF
CDR3 DNA: TGTGCCAAACCCCCTTGGTTGGACAATGAGCAGTTCTTC
V gene: TRBV6-9
CDR3 length: 13
D gene: -
J gene: TRBJ2-1
clone size: few

CDR3 protein: CASSLKTSGAYEQYF
CDR3 DNA: TGTGCCAGCAGCTTAAAGACAAGCGGCGCCTACGAGCAGTACTTC
V gene: TRBV7-2
CDR3 length: 15
D gene: -
J gene: TRBJ2-7
clone size: many

CDR3 protein: CAWSDGRTRKQYF
CDR3 DNA: TGTGCCTGGAGTGACGGGAGGACTCGTAAGCAGTACTTC
V gene: TRBV30
CDR3 length: 13
D gene: TRBD2
J gene: TRBJ2-7
clone size: few

CDR3 protein: CASSDPGTSYSPLHF
CDR3 DNA: TGCGCCAGCAGTGACCCCGGGACATCCTATTCACCCCTCCACTTT
V gene: TRBV10-2
CDR3 length: 15
D gene: -
J gene: TRBJ1-6
clone size: -

CDR3 protein: CASSLTSGRRTGELFF
CDR3 DNA: TGTGCCAGCAGCTTAACTAGCGGGAGGAGGACCGGGGAGCTGTTTTTT
V gene: TRBV7-2
CDR3 length: 16
D gene: TRBD2
J gene: TRBJ2-2
clone size: many

CDR3 protein: CASSTIRTGRPYNEQFF
CDR3 DNA: TGTGCCAGTAGTACAATTAGGACAGGGCGCCCCTACAATGAGCAGTTCTTC
V gene: TRBV9
CDR3 length: 17
D gene: TRBD1
J gene: TRBJ2-1
clone size: few

CDR3 protein: CASRLGGYEQYF
CDR3 DNA: TGTGCCAGCAGACTAGGGGGTTACGAGCAGTACTTC
V gene: TRBV12-3/TRBV12-4
CDR3 length: 12
D gene: -
J gene: TRBJ2-7
clone size: -

CDR3 protein: CASISGNTGELFF
CDR3 DNA: TGTGCCAGCATTTCCGGGAACACCGGGGAGCTGTTTTTT
V gene: TRBV6-5
CDR3 length: 13
D gene: -
J gene: TRBJ2-2
clone size: -

CDR3 protein: CASSYRLVKETQYF
CDR3 DNA: TGTGCCAGCAGTTACAGGCTAGTGAAAGAGACCCAGTACTTC
V gene: TRBV6-2/TRBV6-3
CDR3 length: 14
D gene: -
J gene: TRBJ2-5
clone size: many

CDR3 protein: CASSPGLETTDTQYF
CDR3 DNA: TGTGCCAGCTCACCAGGACTTGAAACCACAGATACGCAGTATTTT
V gene: TRBV18
CDR3 length: 15
D gene: -
J gene: TRBJ2-3
clone size: few

CDR3 protein: CASSQLTGWDTSYEQYF
CDR3 DNA: TGCGCCAGCAGCCAGCTAACCGGGTGGGACACCTCCTACGAGCAGTACTTC
V gene: TRBV4-1
CDR3 length: 17
D gene: -
J gene: TRBJ2-7
clone size: many

CDR3 protein: CASSLETQGWETQYF
CDR3 DNA: TGTGCCAGCAGCTTAGAGACGCAGGGGTGGGAGACCCAGTACTTC
V gene: TRBV11-2
CDR3 length: 15
D gene: -
J gene: TRBJ2-5
clone size: -

CDR3 protein: CASSSGLAGAQGTQYF
CDR3 DNA: TGTGCCAGCAGTTCCGGACTAGCGGGAGCCCAGGGGACCCAGTACTTC
V gene: TRBV6-5
CDR3 length: 16
D gene: TRBD2
J gene: TRBJ2-5
clone size: few

CDR3 protein: CSAPVSGRAVYETQYF
CDR3 DNA: TGCAGTGCCCCGGTTAGCGGGAGGGCCGTTTACGAGACCCAGTACTTC
V gene: TRBV20-1
CDR3 length: 16
D gene: TRBD2
J gene: TRBJ2-5
clone size: few

CDR3 protein: CASSFSGRDIQYF
CDR3 DNA: TGTGCCAGCAGCTTCAGCGGGAGAGACATTCAGTACTTC
V gene: TRBV5-4
CDR3 length: 13
D gene: TRBD2
J gene: TRBJ2-4
clone size: few

CDR3 protein: CASSNPGQGNYEQYF
CDR3 DNA: TGTGCCAGCAGCAACCCGGGACAGGGAAACTACGAGCAGTACTTC
V gene: TRBV7-9
CDR3 length: 15
D gene: TRBD1
J gene: TRBJ2-7
clone size: many

CDR3 protein: CSVDHGGVGQYF
CDR3 DNA: TGCAGCGTCGACCACGGGGGAGTGGGGCAGTACTTC
V gene: TRBV29-1
CDR3 length: 12
D gene: -
J gene: TRBJ2-7
clone size: many

CDR3 protein: CASSFQAGVAPETQYF
CDR3 DNA: TGTGCCAGCAGTTTCCAAGCGGGAGTAGCTCCCGAGACCCAGTACTTC
V gene: TRBV12-3/TRBV12-4
CDR3 length: 16
D gene: TRBD2
J gene: TRBJ2-5
clone size: many

CDR3 protein: CASSSLGTSGTQTQETQYF
CDR3 DNA: TGTGCCAGCAGTTCGCTCGGGACTAGCGGGACCCAGACTCAAGAGACCCAGTACTTC
V gene: TRBV28
CDR3 length: 19
D gene: TRBD2
J gene: TRBJ2-5
clone size: -

CDR3 protein: CASRTRDLLSQETQYF
CDR3 DNA: TGTGCCAGCAGAACGCGGGACTTACTATCCCAAGAGACCCAGTACTTC
V gene: TRBV7-8
CDR3 length: 16
D gene: -
J gene: TRBJ2-5
clone size: -

CDR3 protein: CASSDPGGYNEQFF
CDR3 DNA: TGTGCCAGCTCGGATCCGGGAGGGTACAATGAGCAGTTCTTC
V gene: TRBV9
CDR3 length: 14
D gene: TRBD2
J gene: TRBJ2-1
clone size: -

CDR3 protein: CASKGNTDTQYF
CDR3 DNA: TGTGCCAGCAAAGGAAACACAGATACGCAGTATTTT
V gene: TRBV28
CDR3 length: 12
D gene: -
J gene: TRBJ2-3
clone size: -

CDR3 protein: CASSLGSGPDTQYF
CDR3 DNA: TGTGCCAGCAGCTTAGGTTCAGGCCCAGATACGCAGTATTTT
V gene: TRBV7-2
CDR3 length: 14
D gene: -
J gene: TRBJ2-3
clone size: many

CDR3 protein: CASRPSGLAKNIQYF
CDR3 DNA: TGTGCCAGTAGACCTTCAGGACTAGCCAAAAACATTCAGTACTTC
V gene: TRBV6-1
CDR3 length: 15
D gene: -
J gene: TRBJ2-4
clone size: -

CDR3 protein: CASSLGERITDTQYF
CDR3 DNA: TGCGCCAGCAGCTTGGGTGAGCGGATCACAGATACGCAGTATTTT
V gene: TRBV5-1
CDR3 length: 15
D gene: -
J gene: TRBJ2-3
clone size: many

CDR3 protein: CSVFTVNTGELFF
CDR3 DNA: TGCAGCGTTTTTACAGTGAACACCGGGGAGCTGTTTTTT
V gene: TRBV29-1
CDR3 length: 13
D gene: -
J gene: TRBJ2-2
clone size: many

CDR3 protein: CASSPSGRLSTDTQYF
CDR3 DNA: TGTGCCAGCAGTCCCTCCGGTCGACTAAGCACAGATACGCAGTATTTT
V gene: TRBV12-3/TRBV12-4
CDR3 length: 16
D gene: -
J gene: TRBJ2-3
clone size: few

CDR3 protein: CSARADGFGANVLTF
CDR3 DNA: TGCAGTGCTAGAGCTGACGGCTTTGGGGCCAACGTCCTGACTTTC
V gene: TRBV20-1
CDR3 length: 15
D gene: -
J gene: TRBJ2-6
clone size: few

CDR3 protein: CASSLTHKNTEAFF
CDR3 DNA: TGTGCCAGCAGCTTGACACACAAGAACACTGAAGCTTTCTTT
V gene: TRBV7-2
CDR3 length: 14
D gene: -
J gene: TRBJ1-1
clone size: few

CDR3 protein: CASSQVLRTSGRIPTNTGELFF
CDR3 DNA: TGTGCCAGCAGCCAAGTCCTCCGGACTAGCGGGAGGATACCCACGAACACCGGGGAGCTGTTTTTT
V gene: TRBV14
CDR3 length: 22
D gene: TRBD2
J gene: TRBJ2-2
clone size: many

CDR3 protein: CASRPRTGWGRETQYF
CDR3 DNA: TGTGCCAGCAGACCCAGGACAGGTTGGGGTCGAGAGACCCAGTACTTC
V gene: TRBV27
CDR3 length: 16
D gene: TRBD1
J gene: TRBJ2-5
clone size: -

CDR3 protein: CSVTGGGYGYTF
CDR3 DNA: TGCAGTGTAACAGGGGGGGGCTATGGCTACACCTTC
V gene: TRBV20-1
CDR3 length: 12
D gene: TRBD1
J gene: TRBJ1-2
clone size: -

CDR3 protein: CASSPGGGAGADTQYF
CDR3 DNA: TGTGCCAGCAGCCCTGGCGGAGGGGCGGGAGCAGATACGCAGTATTTT
V gene: TRBV4-2
CDR3 length: 16
D gene: TRBD2
J gene: TRBJ2-3
clone size: -

CDR3 protein: CASTRLAGGIYNEQFF
CDR3 DNA: TGCGCCAGCACTCGACTAGCGGGAGGAATTTACAATGAGCAGTTCTTC
V gene: TRBV10-2
CDR3 length: 16
D gene: TRBD2
J gene: TRBJ2-1
clone size: -

CDR3 protein: CASSLLQGGGEQYF
CDR3 DNA: TGCGCCAGCAGCTTGTTACAGGGGGGCGGCGAGCAGTACTTC
V gene: TRBV5-1
CDR3 length: 14
D gene: TRBD1
J gene: TRBJ2-7
clone size: few

CDR3 protein: CASSEHYEQYF
CDR3 DNA: TGTGCCAGCAGTGAACACTACGAGCAGTACTTC
V gene: TRBV2
CDR3 length: 11
D gene: -
J gene: TRBJ2-7
clone size: many

CDR3 protein: CASSRTDKRTQYF
CDR3 DNA: TGTGCCAGCAGTAGGACGGACAAGAGGACCCAGTACTTC
V gene: TRBV7-2
CDR3 length: 13
D gene: -
J gene: TRBJ2-5
clone size: many

CDR3 protein: CASSLQGGGSGDTQYF
CDR3 DNA: TGTGCCAGCAGCTTGCAGGGCGGCGGGAGTGGTGATACGCAGTATTTT
V gene: TRBV11-2
CDR3 length: 16
D gene: TRBD2
J gene: TRBJ2-3
clone size: -

CDR3 protein: CASSFTLGRGETQYF
CDR3 DNA: TGTGCCAGCAGCTTTACCCTAGGGAGGGGAGAGACCCAGTACTTC
V gene: TRBV7-6
CDR3 length: 15
D gene: TRBD2
J gene: TRBJ2-5
clone size: many

CDR3 protein: CASSKRGGRADSYNSPLHF
CDR3 DNA: TGTGCCAGCAGCAAACGGGGAGGCCGGGCCGACTCCTATAATTCACCCCTCCACTTT
V gene: TRBV27
CDR3 length: 19
D gene: -
J gene: TRBJ1-6
clone size: few

CDR3 protein: CAIRPGTSDINEQFF
CDR3 DNA: TGTGCCATCAGACCAGGGACTAGCGATATCAATGAGCAGTTCTTC
V gene: TRBV10-3
CDR3 length: 15
D gene: TRBD2
J gene: TRBJ2-1
clone size: -

CDR3 protein: CASSLGGLVEKLFF
CDR3 DNA: TGTGCCAGCAGCTTGGGGGGGCTCGTTGAAAAACTGTTTTTT
V gene: TRBV7-2
CDR3 length: 14
D gene: -
J gene: TRBJ1-4
clone size: many

CDR3 protein: CASGQGMGYTF
CDR3 DNA: TGTGCCAGCGGACAGGGGATGGGCTACACCTTC
V gene: TRBV27
CDR3 length: 11
D gene: TRBD1
J gene: TRBJ1-2
clone size: -

CDR3 protein: CASSIASGTVSYEQYF
CDR3 DNA: TGCGCCAGCAGCATAGCTTCCGGGACAGTATCCTACGAGCAGTACTTC
V gene: TRBV5-1
CDR3 length: 16
D gene: TRBD1
J gene: TRBJ2-7
clone size: many

CDR3 protein: CSARREETDTQYF
CDR3 DNA: TGCAGTGCCCGGAGGGAAGAGACAGATACGCAGTATTTT
V gene: TRBV20-1
CDR3 length: 13
D gene: -
J gene: TRBJ2-3
clone size: many

CDR3 protein: CASSPGGGRLYEQYF
CDR3 DNA: TGTGCCAGCAGTCCGGGGGGCGGGAGGCTCTACGAGCAGTACTTC
V gene: TRBV12-3/TRBV12-4
CDR3 length: 15
D gene: TRBD2
J gene: TRBJ2-7
clone size: many

CDR3 protein: CAISESFGTGTSTEAFF
CDR3 DNA: TGTGCCATCAGTGAGTCATTTGGGACAGGGACGAGCACTGAAGCTTTCTTT
V gene: TRBV10-3
CDR3 length: 17
D gene: TRBD1
J gene: TRBJ1-1
clone size: -